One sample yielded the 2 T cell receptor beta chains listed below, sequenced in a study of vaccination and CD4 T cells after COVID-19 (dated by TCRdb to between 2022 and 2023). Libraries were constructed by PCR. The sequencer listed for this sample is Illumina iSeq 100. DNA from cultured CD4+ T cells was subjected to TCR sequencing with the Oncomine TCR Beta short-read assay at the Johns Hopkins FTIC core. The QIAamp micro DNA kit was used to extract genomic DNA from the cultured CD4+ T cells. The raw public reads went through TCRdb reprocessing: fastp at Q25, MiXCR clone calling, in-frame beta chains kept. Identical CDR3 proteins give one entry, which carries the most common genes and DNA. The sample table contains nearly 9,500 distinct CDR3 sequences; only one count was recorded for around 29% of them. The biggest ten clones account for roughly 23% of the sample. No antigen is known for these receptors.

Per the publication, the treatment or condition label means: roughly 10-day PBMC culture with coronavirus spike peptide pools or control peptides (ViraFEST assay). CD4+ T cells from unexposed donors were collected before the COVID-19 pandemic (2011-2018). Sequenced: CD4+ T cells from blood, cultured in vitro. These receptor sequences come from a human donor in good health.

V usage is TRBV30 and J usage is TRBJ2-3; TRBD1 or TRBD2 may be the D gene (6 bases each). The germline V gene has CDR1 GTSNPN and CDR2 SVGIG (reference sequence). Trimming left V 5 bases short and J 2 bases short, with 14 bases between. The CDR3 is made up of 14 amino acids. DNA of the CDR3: TGTGCCTGGGGAGGGGGTGCCATCACAGATACGCAGTATTTT. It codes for CAWGGGAITDTQYF.

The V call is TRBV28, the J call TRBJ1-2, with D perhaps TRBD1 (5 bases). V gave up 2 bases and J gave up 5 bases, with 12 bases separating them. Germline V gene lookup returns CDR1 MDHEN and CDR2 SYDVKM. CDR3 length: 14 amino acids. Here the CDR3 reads CASSLDRRDYGYTF. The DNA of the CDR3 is TGTGCCAGCAGTTTAGATCGCAGGGATTATGGCTACACCTTC.